These 14 T cell receptor beta chains were all obtained from the same sample, sequenced in a study of glioma-infiltrating T cells after dendritic cell vaccination. Described time point: after dendritic cell vaccination, including at tumor progression/relapse. The assay was immunoSEQ multiplex PCR, and TCRdb's table has in-frame clones only and misses some. Of roughly 100,000 clones listed, 90% were seen once; the top ten hold 2.7%. The sample here was blood, taken after dendritic cell vaccination. The receptors come from a human donor with glioblastoma.

This rearrangement joins TRBV13 to TRBJ2-7, with TRBD1 matching 7 bases. V shed 4 bases, J shed 0 bases, and the junction held 3 bases outside the gene matches. Germline V gene sequence: CDR1 PRHDT, CDR2 FYEKMQ (reference sequence). The CDR3 runs to 14 residues. CDR3 in DNA: TGTGCCAGCAGCTCCCGGGACAGCTCCTACGAGCAGTACTTC. Its translation: CASSSRDSSYEQYF.

The chain uses TRBV13 and TRBJ2-5; D possibly corresponds to TRBD2 (7 bases). There are 12 residues in the CDR3. Trimming removed 8 bases from V and 5 bases from J, with 12 bases in between. Germline CDR1 PRHDT, CDR2 FYEKMQ (reference sequence). The CDR3 DNA is TGTGCCAGCCTGAGGGGGGGGGAGACCCAGTACTTC. It yields the protein CASLRGGETQYF.

V usage is TRBV7-3 and J usage is TRBJ1-5; 7 positions agree with TRBD1. CDR3 length equals 20 residues. Germline V gene sequence: CDR1 SGHTA, CDR2 FQGTGA. V trimming: 1 base; J trimming: 6 bases; junction bases outside the gene matches: 21. The CDR3 is CASSLSPQSPDREDCQPQHF. The CDR3 coding sequence is TGTGCCAGCAGCTTAAGCCCCCAATCCCCTGACAGGGAGGACTGTCAGCCCCAGCATTTT.

CDR3 in amino acids: CAWSPGGGRSNTEAFF. The CDR3 nucleotides are TGTGCCTGGAGTCCCGGGGGGGGCCGGTCGAACACTGAAGCTTTCTTT. This rearrangement joins TRBV30 to TRBJ1-1; tentatively, D is TRBD1 (6 bases). The germline V gene has CDR1 GTSNPN and CDR2 SVGIG (reference sequence). Deletions cut 2 bases from V and 1 base from J, with 17 bases between. The CDR3 has 16 residues.

This chain links TRBV5-1 with TRBJ2-4; tentatively, D is TRBD2 (6 bases). Germline CDR1 SGHRS, CDR2 YFSETQ. Trimming took off 3 bases at V and 3 bases at J, with 13 bases between the two ends. The CDR3 extends over 15 amino acids. For the CDR3, the DNA is TGCGCCAGCAGCTGGGGACCCGGGGGCAAAAACATTCAGTACTTC. Its translation is CASSWGPGGKNIQYF. Full variable domain (rest looked up from reference TRBV5-1 and TRBJ2-4): KAGVTQTPRYLIKTRGQQVTLSCSPISGHRSVSWYQQTPGQGLQFLFEYFSETQRNKGNFPGRFSGRQFSNSRSEMNVSTLELGDSALYLCASSWGPGGKNIQYFGAGTRLSVL.

The gene calls are TRBV6-1 and TRBJ1-2; perhaps TRBD1 as D (5 bases). This CDR3 contains 13 residues. Germline CDR1 and CDR2: MNHNS and SASEGT. Between the trimmed V and J ends, which lost 6 bases and 8 bases, there was a span of 16 bases. The CDR3 sequence is CASRGDSMGGYTF. The CDR3 DNA follows: TGTGCCAGCAGGGGCGACAGCATGGGCGGCTACACCTTC.

J is TRBJ1-4 and V is TRBV19; 7 nucleotides match TRBD1. Trimming took 4 bases from V and 0 from J; bases not matched to a gene: 2. CDR1 LNHDA and CDR2 SQIVND come from the germline V gene (reference sequence). The CDR3 is made up of 15 amino acids. The CDR3 DNA sequence: TGTGCCAGTAGTACTGACAGGGCAACTAATGAAAAACTGTTTTTT. It yields the protein CASSTDRATNEKLFF.

This sequence joins TRBV11-3 and TRBJ1-1, with D hard to call. The CDR3 is made up of 16 amino acids. V was shortened by 0 bases and J by 6 bases, with 17 bases between the two germline ends. Germline CDR1 SGHNT, CDR2 YENEEA. The CDR3 loop reads CASSLDLSGSGAEAFF. The CDR3 nucleotides read TGTGCCAGCAGCTTAGATTTGTCGGGTTCGGGAGCTGAAGCTTTCTTT.

The chain has TRBV30 and TRBJ1-2; tentatively, D is TRBD1 (6 bases). The germline gives CDR1 GTSNPN, CDR2 SVGIG (reference sequence). The CDR3 has 16 amino acids. Trimming took 7 bases from V and 2 from J, leaving 23 bases between them. This chain's CDR3 is CASFGTTRTQNYGYTF. CDR3 bases: TGTGCCTCATTCGGGACAACTCGGACTCAAAACTATGGCTACACCTTC.

The genes are TRBV6-6 and TRBJ1-4, with D possibly TRBD1 on 6 matching bases. Trimming cost V 6 bases and J 7 bases, with 15 bases left between them. The CDR3 spans 14 residues. CDR1 and CDR2 from the germline V gene are MNHNY and SVGAGI (reference sequence). The CDR3 loop reads CASRPTGGGEKLFF. Here the CDR3 DNA reads TGTGCCAGCAGACCGACAGGCGGTGGTGAAAAACTGTTTTTT.

V is TRBV30 and J is TRBJ1-2, with 11 bases fitting TRBD1. The CDR3 extends over 13 amino acids. Trimming cost V 5 bases and J 4 bases; bases outside gene matches: 3. The germline V gene has CDR1 GTSNPN and CDR2 SVGIG (reference sequence). CDR3 protein: CAWGQGATYGYTF. As DNA, the CDR3 is TGTGCCTGGGGACAGGGGGCAACCTATGGCTACACCTTC.

This clone appeared a single time. Other DNA sequences in the same sample also yield this CDR3. The rearrangement uses TRBV6-1 and TRBJ1-6; 8 nucleotides match TRBD1. The V gene end was trimmed by 7 bases and the J gene end by 2 bases; junction bases not matched to a gene: 4. From germline, CDR1 is MNHNS and CDR2 SASEGT. The CDR3 runs to 15 residues. CDR3 sequence: CASIRQGPYNSPLHF. The DNA of the CDR3 is TGTGCCAGCATTAGACAGGGGCCCTATAATTCACCCCTCCACTTT.

The rearrangement uses TRBV30 and TRBJ2-3, with TRBD1 matching 12 bases. V lost 2 bases and J lost 3; bases outside the gene matches: 3. The CDR3 extends over 15 amino acids. Looked up from germline, CDR1 is GTSNPN and CDR2 is SVGIG (reference sequence). Here the CDR3 reads CAWSRGQGATDTQYF. The CDR3 DNA follows: TGTGCCTGGAGTAGGGGACAGGGGGCTACAGATACGCAGTATTTT.

The rearrangement links TRBV11-3 to TRBJ2-7, with TRBD2 matching over 10 bases. The CDR3 covers 15 residues. The J segment lost 3 bases and the V segment lost 2 bases, leaving 4 bases of the junction unmatched. Germline assignment: CDR1 SGHNT and CDR2 YENEEA. The CDR3 sequence: CASSLSGLADYEQYF. The CDR3 coding sequence is TGTGCCAGCAGCTTATCCGGACTAGCGGACTACGAGCAGTACTTC. Full variable domain (missing parts from reference TRBV11-3 and TRBJ2-7): EAGVVQSPRYKIIEKKQPVAFWCNPISGHNTLYWYLQNLGQGPELLIRYENEEAVDDSQLPKDRFSAERLKGVDSTLKIQPAELGDSAVYLCASSLSGLADYEQYFGPGTRLTVT.